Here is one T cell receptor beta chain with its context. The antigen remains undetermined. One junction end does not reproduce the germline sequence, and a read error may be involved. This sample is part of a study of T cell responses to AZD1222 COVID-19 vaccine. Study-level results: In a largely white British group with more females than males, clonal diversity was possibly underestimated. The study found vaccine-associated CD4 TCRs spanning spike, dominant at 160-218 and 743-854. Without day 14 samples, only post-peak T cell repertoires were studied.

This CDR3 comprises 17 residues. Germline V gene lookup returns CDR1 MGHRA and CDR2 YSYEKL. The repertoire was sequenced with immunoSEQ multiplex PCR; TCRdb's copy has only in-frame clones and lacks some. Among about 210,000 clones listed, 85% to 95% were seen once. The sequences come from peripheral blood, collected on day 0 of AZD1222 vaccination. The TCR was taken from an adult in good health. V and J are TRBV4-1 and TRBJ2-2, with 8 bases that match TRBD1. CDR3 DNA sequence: TGCGCCAGCAGCCAAGAGGGGAGGACAGGGAACGCCGGGGAGCTGTTTTTT. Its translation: CASSQEGRTGNAGELFF.